One sample yielded the 22 T cell receptor beta chains listed below, sequenced in a study of cytomegalovirus exposure and HLA in healthy donors. Researchers ran the PCR with 60 Vbeta and 13 Jbeta primers. Produced via immunoSEQ multiplex PCR; TCRdb's table is partial and in-frame only. Seen here are about 200,000 clones, roughly 70% observed once, and the top ten hold about 1.7%. The sequenced material came from PBMCs. The receptors stem from a woman aged 25 to 39 in good health and CMV-seronegative.

The chain has TRBV7-7 and TRBJ2-7; TRBD1 matches 7 bases. Trimming took 1 base from V and 0 from J; bases not matched to a gene: 0. This CDR3 region has 14 residues. Germline loops: CDR1 SSHAT, CDR2 FNYEAQ (reference sequence). The CDR3 DNA sequence: TGTGCCAGCAGCTTAGGGACAGGCTCCTACGAGCAGTACTTC. This gives the protein CASSLGTGSYEQYF.

The chain combines TRBV13 with TRBJ1-1, with 10 bases identical to TRBD1. Per germline, CDR1 PRHDT and CDR2 FYEKMQ (reference sequence). With 5 bases clipped from V and 2 bases from J, the junction kept 11 bases outside the gene matches. The CDR3 has 17 amino acids. CDR3 loop: CASSPRGQGKTNTEAFF. The CDR3 DNA reads TGTGCCAGCAGCCCGAGGGGACAGGGGAAAACTAACACTGAAGCTTTCTTT.

The chain uses TRBV5-1 and TRBJ2-7, with TRBD2 matching over 11 bases. The CDR3 has 18 amino acids. Germline-derived CDR1 and CDR2 are SGHRS and YFSETQ. V lost 6 bases, J lost 3 bases, and 17 bases stayed unmatched. The CDR3 is CASTPAASGRQVIYEQYF. The CDR3 DNA is TGCGCCAGCACCCCAGCGGCTAGCGGGAGGCAAGTTATCTACGAGCAGTACTTC.

The chain is built from TRBV5-6 and TRBJ2-5, with 10 bases identical to TRBD1. Trimming cost V 3 bases and J 5 bases; bases outside gene matches: 4. Per germline, CDR1 SGHDT and CDR2 YYEEEE. There are 14 residues in the CDR3. CDR3 coding DNA: TGTGCCAGCAGCTGGGGACAGGGGATGGAGACCCAGTACTTC. Its translation: CASSWGQGMETQYF.

CDR3 in amino acids: CASGDYSYEQYF. CDR3 coding DNA: TGTGCCAGCGGCGACTATAGCTACGAGCAGTACTTC. V is TRBV11-2 and J is TRBJ2-7; TRBD2 is a possible D gene (5 bases). CDR1 SGHAT and CDR2 FQNNGV come from the germline V gene. Trimming removed 8 bases from V and 3 bases from J, with 11 bases in between. The CDR3 extends over 12 amino acids.

This clone was counted between two and nine times. The V gene is TRBV19, the J gene TRBJ1-5; D perhaps matches TRBD1 (6 bases). The V and J ends lost 5 bases and 2 bases respectively, with 19 bases between them. CDR1 and CDR2 from the germline V gene are LNHDA and SQIVND (reference sequence). The CDR3 sequence is 17 residues long. In DNA, the CDR3 is TGTGCCAGTAGTTCATCTTCGGGGGGCGCAGGCAATCAGCCCCAGCATTTT. Amino acids: CASSSSSGGAGNQPQHF.

The V call is TRBV5-1, the J call TRBJ2-3, with TRBD1 identical over 8 bases. V lost 5 bases, J lost 2 bases, and 4 bases stayed unmatched. From germline, CDR1 is SGHRS and CDR2 YFSETQ. This CDR3 comprises 14 residues. In DNA, the CDR3 is TGCGCCAGCAGTGGGACAGGACCCACAGATACGCAGTATTTT. Encoded protein: CASSGTGPTDTQYF. Supplemented by reference TRBV5-1 and TRBJ2-3, the full variable domain reads KAGVTQTPRYLIKTRGQQVTLSCSPISGHRSVSWYQQTPGQGLQFLFEYFSETQRNKGNFPGRFSGRQFSNSRSEMNVSTLELGDSALYLCASSGTGPTDTQYFGPGTRLTVL.

The chain joins TRBV2 to TRBJ1-2; D possibly corresponds to TRBD1 (6 bases). Germline values: CDR1 SNHLY, CDR2 FYNNEI. The CDR3 length is 12 residues. V was cut by 7 bases and J by 4 bases, with 10 bases left in between. The CDR3 reads CASKGVGYGYTF. The CDR3 DNA reads as TGTGCCAGCAAGGGGGTTGGCTATGGCTACACCTTC.

This clone has only a few counts. The V gene is TRBV25-1, the J gene TRBJ2-1; TRBD2 agrees at 9 bases. V trimming: 5 bases; J trimming: 6 bases; junction bases outside the gene matches: 11. CDR1 and CDR2 from the germline V gene are MGHDK and SYGVNS. This CDR3 contains 16 residues. CDR3 loop: CASSRLREGRSNEQFF. In DNA, the CDR3 is TGTGCCAGCAGTCGTCTGCGGGAGGGCCGTAGCAATGAGCAGTTCTTC.

This rearrangement joins TRBV7-9 to TRBJ2-5; 10 nucleotides line up with TRBD1. J gave up 5 bases and V 5 bases, and 8 bases lay outside the gene matches. Germline CDR1 and CDR2: SEHNR and FQNEAQ (reference sequence). The CDR3 consists of 15 residues. CDR3 in DNA: TGTGCCAGCAGCCCCGGGACAGGGGTGGGGGAGACCCAGTACTTC. Its translation is CASSPGTGVGETQYF. The whole variable domain, remainder taken from reference TRBV7-9 and TRBJ2-5, is DTGVSQNPRHKITKRGQNVTFRCDPISEHNRLYWYRQTLGQGPEFLTYFQNEAQLEKSRLLSDRFSAERPKGSFSTLEIQRTEQGDSAMYLCASSPGTGVGETQYFGPGTRLLVL.

The chain joins TRBV11-3 to TRBJ2-1; TRBD2 agrees at 8 bases. CDR3 length equals 16 residues. Germline assignment: CDR1 SGHNT and CDR2 YENEEA. The trim removed 4 bases at V and 7 bases at J, leaving 12 bases unmatched. The CDR3, as DNA: TGTGCCAGCAGCTCCCAAGCGGGAGTTGTCCCTAATGAGCAGTTCTTC. It translates to CASSSQAGVVPNEQFF.

The chain joins TRBV5-1 to TRBJ1-2; D perhaps matches TRBD1 (5 bases). Germline assignment: CDR1 SGHRS and CDR2 YFSETQ. The CDR3 has 13 amino acids. Trimming removed 3 bases from V and 6 bases from J, with 12 bases in between. The CDR3 DNA is TGCGCCAGCAGCTCGGCCAGGGATGATGGCTACACCTTC. Its translation is CASSSARDDGYTF.

The rearrangement links TRBV30 to TRBJ1-2; D remains unclear. Germline lookup yields CDR1 GTSNPN and CDR2 SVGIG (reference sequence). V was shortened by 5 bases and J by 2 bases, with 9 bases between the two germline ends. The CDR3 has 12 amino acids. The CDR3 sequence is CAWSRSNYGYTF. In nucleotides, the CDR3 is TGTGCCTGGTCGAGGTCCAACTATGGCTACACCTTC.

The chain combines TRBV7-6 with TRBJ1-1, with TRBD1 identical over 7 bases. Looked up from germline, CDR1 is SGHVS and CDR2 is FNYEAQ. V shed 1 base, J shed 0 bases, and the junction held 8 bases outside the gene matches. This CDR3 comprises 17 residues. Here the CDR3 reads CASSLGNRGVMNTEAFF. The CDR3 coding sequence is TGTGCCAGCAGCTTAGGTAACAGGGGCGTCATGAACACTGAAGCTTTCTTT.

This sequence joins TRBV19 and TRBJ2-7; 9 nucleotides agree with TRBD1. This CDR3 contains 15 residues. The germline V gene encodes CDR1 LNHDA and CDR2 SQIVND (reference sequence). With V trimmed by 2 bases and J by 2 bases, 4 bases remained unmatched. This chain's CDR3 is CASSIKGQGPYEQYF. Here the CDR3 DNA reads TGTGCCAGTAGTATAAAGGGACAGGGCCCCTACGAGCAGTACTTC.

The chain links TRBV4-3 to TRBJ2-1, with a possible D match to TRBD2 (5 bases). CDR3 length equals 19 residues. Between the trimmed V and J ends, which lost 0 bases and 0 bases, there was a span of 18 bases. Per germline, CDR1 LGHNA and CDR2 YSLEER. CDR3 bases: TGCGCCAGCAGCCAAGATAAGGCTGAGACTACTCCCTCCTACAATGAGCAGTTCTTC. Translated: CASSQDKAETTPSYNEQFF.

The rearrangement joins TRBV4-1 to TRBJ1-5; D is unclear. CDR1 and CDR2 (germline): MGHRA, YSYEKL. CDR3 length equals 12 residues. V gave up 1 base and J gave up 6 bases, with 4 bases separating them. The DNA for the CDR3 is TGCGCCAGCAGCCAAGGAGGTCAGCCCCAGCATTTT. Its translation is CASSQGGQPQHF.

The chain is built from TRBV5-4 and TRBJ1-2; a possible D gene is TRBD1 (5 bases). Germline-derived CDR1 and CDR2 are SGHNT and YYREEE (reference sequence). Between the trimmed V and J ends, which lost 4 bases and 6 bases, there was a span of 22 bases. The CDR3 loop spans 16 amino acids. The DNA of the CDR3 is TGTGCCAGCAGCCTTGAAAAACAGGTCCACTGGGATGGCTACACCTTC. It specifies CASSLEKQVHWDGYTF. Full variable domain (missing parts from reference TRBV5-4 and TRBJ1-2): ETGVTQSPTHLIKTRGQQVTLRCSSQSGHNTVSWYQQALGQGPQFIFQYYREEENGRGNFPPRFSGLQFPNYSSELNVNALELDDSALYLCASSLEKQVHWDGYTFGSGTRLTVV.

The genes are TRBV30 and TRBJ1-2; 9 bases fit TRBD1. The trim removed 5 bases at V and 3 bases at J, leaving 10 bases unmatched. The CDR3 totals 15 residues. The germline V gene has CDR1 GTSNPN and CDR2 SVGIG (reference sequence). The CDR3 is CAWGGPGQGDYGYTF. CDR3 in DNA: TGTGCCTGGGGGGGCCCGGGACAGGGAGACTATGGCTACACCTTC.

This rearrangement joins TRBV19 to TRBJ1-1; TRBD1 agrees at 7 bases. Per germline, CDR1 LNHDA and CDR2 SQIVND (reference sequence). J was trimmed by 0 bases and V by 5 bases; bases with no gene match: 3. The CDR3 covers 14 residues. Written as DNA, the CDR3 is TGTGCCAGTAGTTACGGGACAGTGAACACTGAAGCTTTCTTT. It yields the protein CASSYGTVNTEAFF.

This clone was detected a few times. For the CDR3, the DNA is TGCAGCGTTCCTGCCCACGGGGCCTACAATGAGCAGTTCTTC. Translating it yields CSVPAHGAYNEQFF. This chain links TRBV29-1 with TRBJ2-1; D is possibly TRBD2 (5 bases). This CDR3 is built from 14 residues. The germline V gene encodes CDR1 SQVTM and CDR2 ANQGSEA. V was cut by 5 bases and J by 2 bases, with 13 bases left in between.

V usage is TRBV19 and J usage is TRBJ2-2; 10 bases are shared with TRBD2. Germline CDR1 and CDR2: LNHDA and SQIVND (reference sequence). This CDR3 contains 14 residues. Trimming took 4 bases from V and 6 from J; bases not matched to a gene: 2. The CDR3 DNA reads TGTGCCAGTAGTACTAGCGGGAGCCCCGGGGAGCTGTTTTTT. It specifies CASSTSGSPGELFF.